These T cell receptor beta chains were read from a single sample in a study of brain T cells in children with intractable seizures. Here immunoSEQ multiplex PCR was the method, and the copy in TCRdb shows in-frame clones only, minus some. The sample lists approximately 330,000 clones; 93% were seen once. The specimen was peripheral blood, collected roughly 5 months after surgery. All receptors come from a boy younger than two with tuberous sclerosis and intractable seizures. CDR3s leave out the opening cysteine and the closing phenylalanine or tryptophan.

TRBJ2-3	TRBV10-3	ATRPSGSGSTDTQY
TRBJ2-7	TRBV5-4	ASSPYSDSYEQY
TRBJ2-3	TRBV5-4	ASSLEATRTDTQY
TRBJ2-2	TRBV29-1	SVEDSGTGELF
TRBJ1-5	TRBV19	ASSMYAGARSNQPQH
TRBJ1-1	TRBV6-2/TRBV6-3	ASSYQAPGRMNTEAF
TRBJ2-5	TRBV29-1	SASGTFLKETQY
TRBJ1-2	TRBV4-1	ASRQTGGALRGYT
TRBJ2-7	TRBV5-4	ASSNAGAGRDEQY
TRBJ1-2	TRBV3-1/TRBV3-2	ASSLLGEGARGYT
TRBJ2-7	TRBV30	AWTNRGEQY
TRBJ2-1	TRBV13	ASSLVYNEQF
TRBJ1-1	TRBV25-1	ASSLRTGYTEAF
TRBJ1-6	TRBV4-2	AGGDTNSPLH
TRBJ2-5	TRBV11-2	ASSLDPISGRETQY
TRBJ2-1	TRBV5-1	ASSLFAGGGNEQF
TRBJ2-3	TRBV9	ASSIIRTGTDTQY
TRBJ1-3	TRBV7-8	ASSLVAVPSGNTIY
TRBJ2-1	TRBV27	ASSLDRASYNEQF
TRBJ2-1	TRBV11-3	ASSLRRWRGISYNEQF
TRBJ2-7	TRBV2	ASRELALSEQY
TRBJ2-5	TRBV13	ASSEGLVGTQY
TRBJ2-7	TRBV4-2	ASSQEAGKGSYEQY
TRBJ2-1	TRBV3-1/TRBV3-2	ASSQGAGGKQF
TRBJ2-7	TRBV6-2/TRBV6-3	ASRYWANEQY
TRBJ2-1	TRBV9	ASSVEAGGNEQF
TRBJ2-1	TRBV7-9	ASSLKGQQQDEQF
TRBJ2-1	TRBV7-8	ASSLRDFPNEQF
TRBJ2-1	TRBV19	ASSPYQRTSGGPHEQF